A selection of T cell receptor beta chains follows, all from one sample in a study of response to subunit inactivated influenza vaccine. TCRdb re-called the RT-PCR reads with MiXCR, one entry per CDR3 protein. The table shows about half a million distinct CDR3 sequences, with 7.5% to 8.5% occurring only once. Sequenced material: PBMCs from blood, taken less than 30 months after vaccination. Every receptor here comes from a man between 50 and 70 years old who received an inactivated influenza vaccine. The CDR3 runs from the conserved cysteine through the conserved F or W. A D gene is named only where the DNA matches it firmly. Size is omitted from some rows. Given values are once, few, many or a class for expanded clones.

TGTGCCAGCAGCACCGGTGGGGGGAACACCGGGGAGCTGTTTTTT | CASSTGGGNTGELFF | NA | TRBJ2-2 | few | TRBV6-2/TRBV6-3
TGTGCCAGCAGCCGGAGGACAGGGAGATCTCCCGAGCAGTACTTC | CASSRRTGRSPEQYF | TRBD1 | TRBJ2-7 | many | TRBV7-2
TGTGCCAGCAGTTGGACCCCCTGGAGAGGCTACACCTTC | CASSWTPWRGYTF | NA | TRBJ1-2 | few | TRBV6-5
TGCGCCAGCAGCCAAGATTTTGGGGGCGCACCCGGGGAGCTGTTTTTT | CASSQDFGGAPGELFF | NA | TRBJ2-2 | few | TRBV4-3
TGCAGCGTTGCCGGATGGTCCCTAGCGGGAGGGACCACAGATACGCAGTATTTT | CSVAGWSLAGGTTDTQYF | TRBD2 | TRBJ2-3 | few | TRBV29-1
TGTGCCAGCCGCCTAGCGGGAGGAGAGACCCAGTACTTC | CASRLAGGETQYF | TRBD2 | TRBJ2-5 | many | TRBV12-3/TRBV12-4
TGTGCCAGCAGTCTGACTAGCGGGAGATACGAGCAGTACTTC | CASSLTSGRYEQYF | TRBD2 | TRBJ2-7 | few | TRBV12-3/TRBV12-4
TGCGCCAGCACTTCGGATGGCGGGAGGAGATCAGATACGCAGTATTTT | CASTSDGGRRSDTQYF | TRBD2 | TRBJ2-3 | few | TRBV5-1
TGTGCCAGCAGCCCCCAACCACGGGGAACTAATGAAAAACTGTTTTTT | CASSPQPRGTNEKLFF | NA | TRBJ1-4 | few | TRBV21-1
TGTGCCAGCAGCCCGGACTCCGGGGAGCTGTTTTTT | CASSPDSGELFF | NA | TRBJ2-2 | many | TRBV12-3/TRBV12-4
TGTGCCAGCAGCCAAGATCTCGGCAGCCGGGACATTCAGTACTTC | CASSQDLGSRDIQYF | NA | TRBJ2-4 | few | TRBV4-2
TGCGCCAGCAACCAGGAAAAAAACTACAATGAGCAGTTCTTC | CASNQEKNYNEQFF | NA | TRBJ2-1 | NA | TRBV10-2
TGTGCCAGCAGCTTAGCGCGGGACACCTATAATTCACCCCTCCACTTT | CASSLARDTYNSPLHF | NA | TRBJ1-6 | NA | TRBV7-2
TGCAGTGCAGCCGGGACAACATACGAGCAGTACTTC | CSAAGTTYEQYF | NA | TRBJ2-7 | NA | TRBV20-1
TGTGCCAGCAGCTTATACCCCCGTTCCGAGCAGTACTTC | CASSLYPRSEQYF | NA | TRBJ2-7 | NA | TRBV7-3
TGTGCCAGCAGCCTACTCCCGGGAAGGTCAGATACGCAGTATTTT | CASSLLPGRSDTQYF | NA | TRBJ2-3 | NA | TRBV5-6
TGTGCCAGCAGCCCGATCGGGGCTAGCGGAACTCGGGGTGATACGCAGTATTTT | CASSPIGASGTRGDTQYF | TRBD2 | TRBJ2-3 | NA | TRBV11-2
TGTGCCAGCAGCTCTCCCACAGGGGCCACTGAAGCTTTCTTT | CASSSPTGATEAFF | TRBD1 | TRBJ1-1 | NA | TRBV9
TGTGCCAGCTCAGACAGGTACAATGAGCAGTTCTTC | CASSDRYNEQFF | NA | TRBJ2-1 | many | TRBV10-3
TGTGCCAGCAGCGTAGACACGAACGAGCAGTACTTC | CASSVDTNEQYF | NA | TRBJ2-7 | NA | TRBV7-9
TGTGCCAGCAGCTTGCTATCCACAGGGGGCACTGAAGCTTTCTTT | CASSLLSTGGTEAFF | TRBD1 | TRBJ1-1 | many | TRBV5-5
TGTGCCAGCAGTTTATCGATCAGGGGAACAGATACGCAGTATTTT | CASSLSIRGTDTQYF | NA | TRBJ2-3 | NA | TRBV27
TGTGCCAGCAGCTTAGTTGGGGGGGTCAGCTCCTACGAGCAGTACTTC | CASSLVGGVSSYEQYF | TRBD2 | TRBJ2-7 | many | TRBV7-2
TGTGCCACCCAAAACCGGGAGCTGGAGGGGAATGAGCAGTTCTTC | CATQNRELEGNEQFF | NA | TRBJ2-1 | few | TRBV24-1
TGTGCCATCAGCGACGGCTATGGCTACACCTTC | CAISDGYGYTF | NA | TRBJ1-2 | few | TRBV10-3
TGCAGTGCTAGAACACGACAGGGGACCTCCTACAATGAGCAGTTCTTC | CSARTRQGTSYNEQFF | TRBD1 | TRBJ2-1 | many | TRBV20-1
TGTGCCAGCAGTTTAGATCAGGACACTGAAGCTTTCTTT | CASSLDQDTEAFF | NA | TRBJ1-1 | NA | TRBV12-3/TRBV12-4
TGTGCCAGCAGTTCGTCCGGGGGTCGGGAGACCCAGTACTTC | CASSSSGGRETQYF | NA | TRBJ2-5 | many | TRBV12-3/TRBV12-4
TGTGCCAGCAGCCCTCGACAGGGGGATGGCTACACCTTC | CASSPRQGDGYTF | TRBD1 | TRBJ1-2 | many | TRBV7-2
TGCGCCAGCAGCACCGGGTCATTAAACACCGGGGAGCTGTTTTTT | CASSTGSLNTGELFF | NA | TRBJ2-2 | many | TRBV5-1